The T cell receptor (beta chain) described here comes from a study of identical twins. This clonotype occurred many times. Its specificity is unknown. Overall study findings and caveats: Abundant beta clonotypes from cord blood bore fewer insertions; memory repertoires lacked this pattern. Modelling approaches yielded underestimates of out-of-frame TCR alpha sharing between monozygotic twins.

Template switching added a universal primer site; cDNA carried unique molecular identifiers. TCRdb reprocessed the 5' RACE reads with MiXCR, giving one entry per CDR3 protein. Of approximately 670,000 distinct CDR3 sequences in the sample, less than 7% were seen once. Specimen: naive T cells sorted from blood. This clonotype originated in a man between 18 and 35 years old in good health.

The CDR3 sequence is CASSSGTADEKLFF. The CDR3 DNA reads TGTGCCAGCAGTTCCGGGACGGCTGATGAAAAACTGTTTTTT. The chain recombines TRBV12-3 or TRBV12-4 with TRBJ1-4, with a possible D match to TRBD1 (5 bases). Trimming shortened V by 4 bases and J by 6 bases, and 12 bases separated the two germline ends. There are 14 residues in the CDR3.